This TCR beta chain derives from a study of CDR3 diversity in severe acne. Using its own MiXCR run on the PCR reads, TCRdb lists one record per CDR3 protein. The sample lists almost 85,000 distinct CDR3 sequences; around 53% were seen once. CDR3 length: 13 amino acids. The germline V gene encodes CDR1 WSHSY and CDR2 SAAADI. Concerning this clonotype: A single base separates this from a much larger clone, so it may be a read error.

The chain joins TRBV10-2 to TRBJ2-7, with D maybe TRBD2 (7 bases). The TCR originated in a male donor in good health, without acne. The sequenced sample consisted of blood. CDR3 residues: CASSRLAEGEPYF. The CDR3 coding sequence is TGCGCCAGCAGCCGGCTAGCGGAGGGGGAGCCGTACTTC.